This T cell receptor beta chain was identified during a study of blood T cell repertoires in COVID-19. Germline CDR1 and CDR2: ENHRY and SYGVKD. Trimming pared 3 bases from V and 3 bases from J, leaving 11 bases between. The CDR3 runs 14 residues. Original processing notes: Amplification of reference gene primers was used by the study to estimate nucleated cell counts. Here immunoSEQ multiplex PCR was the method, and the copy in TCRdb shows in-frame clones only, minus some. The V and J calls and clone size were taken over from that table, and D and trimming were inferred from the DNA. The sample contains around 140,000 clones, roughly 80% of which appear only once.

This TCR came from a man aged 50 or older with acute or convalescent COVID-19. The V call is TRBV10-3, the J call TRBJ1-2; tentatively, D is TRBD1 (5 bases). Sequencing used peripheral blood. The CDR3 loop is CAISEGAAYYGYTF. In nucleotides, the CDR3 is TGTGCCATCAGTGAAGGGGCCGCTTACTATGGCTACACCTTC.